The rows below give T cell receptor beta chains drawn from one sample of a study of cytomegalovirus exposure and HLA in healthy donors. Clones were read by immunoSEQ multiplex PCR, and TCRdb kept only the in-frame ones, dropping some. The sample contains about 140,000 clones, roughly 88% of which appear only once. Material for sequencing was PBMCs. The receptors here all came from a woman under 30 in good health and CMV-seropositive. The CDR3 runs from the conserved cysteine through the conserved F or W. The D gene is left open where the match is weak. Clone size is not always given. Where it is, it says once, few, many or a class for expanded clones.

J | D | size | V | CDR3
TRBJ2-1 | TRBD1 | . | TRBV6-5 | CASSPWTGKGNEQFF
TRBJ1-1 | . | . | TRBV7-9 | CASNPVLNTEAFF
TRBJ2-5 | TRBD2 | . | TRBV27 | CASSGGLAGLRHTETQYF
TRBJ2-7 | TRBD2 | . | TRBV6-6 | CASSYGGGLGSYEQYF
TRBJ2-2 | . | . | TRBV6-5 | CASSYVNRNTGELFF
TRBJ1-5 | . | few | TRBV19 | CASSFQGTFYSNQPQHF
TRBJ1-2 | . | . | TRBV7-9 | CASSLDRVNYGYTF
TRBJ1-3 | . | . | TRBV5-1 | CASSLSAVSGNTIYF
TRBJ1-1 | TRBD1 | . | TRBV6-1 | CASRLTGAREAFF
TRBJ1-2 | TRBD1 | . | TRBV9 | CASSLGQGKYGYTF
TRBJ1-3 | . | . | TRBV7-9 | CASSLGAGGDPGNTIYF
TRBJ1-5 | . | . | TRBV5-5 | CASSLSGAGGNQPQHF
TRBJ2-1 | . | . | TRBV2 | CASSDEGSEQFF
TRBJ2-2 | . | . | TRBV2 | CASSHSTAAPVGLFF
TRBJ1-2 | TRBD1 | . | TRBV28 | CASTSGQSYGYTF
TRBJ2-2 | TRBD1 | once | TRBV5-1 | CASSLEPGQGAGELFF
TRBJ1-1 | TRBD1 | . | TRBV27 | CASSIHSQGANTEAFF
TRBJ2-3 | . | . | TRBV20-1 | CTINTRGTQYF
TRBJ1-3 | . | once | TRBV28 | CASSRGGNTIYF
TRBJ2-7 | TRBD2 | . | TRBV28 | CASVAGGSYEQYF
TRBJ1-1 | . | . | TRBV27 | CASRTRGTEAFF
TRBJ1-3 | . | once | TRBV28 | CASSLDLRSGNTIYF
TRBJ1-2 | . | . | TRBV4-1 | CASSQVPDRTYGYTF
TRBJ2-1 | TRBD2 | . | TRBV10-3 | CAISPPSGYNEQFF
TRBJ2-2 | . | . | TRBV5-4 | CASSLAITGELFF
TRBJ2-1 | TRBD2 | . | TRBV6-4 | CASSVAGGPDEQFF
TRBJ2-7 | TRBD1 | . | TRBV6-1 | CASGTGTTSTHEQYF
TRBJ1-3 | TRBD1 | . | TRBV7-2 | CASSPGQGGSGNTIYF